Presented here are 15 T cell receptor beta chains from one specimen sequenced in a study of blood T cell repertoires in COVID-19. Clones were read by immunoSEQ multiplex PCR, and TCRdb kept only the in-frame ones, dropping some. The table has around 100,000 clones, 92% seen once; the top ten hold 5% to 6%. Sequencing was done on a sample of peripheral blood. The receptors were gathered from a man aged 50 to 59 with active COVID-19.

The gene calls are TRBV7-8 and TRBJ2-7; possibly TRBD1 for D (5 bases). From germline, CDR1 is SGHVS and CDR2 FQNEAQ. V dropped 3 bases and J dropped 5 bases, with 14 bases sitting between them. The CDR3 totals 14 residues. CDR3 residues: CASSFRGYRNEQYF. In DNA form, the CDR3 reads TGTGCCAGCAGCTTTAGGGGATACAGAAACGAGCAGTACTTC. Complete variable domain (other parts from reference TRBV7-8 and TRBJ2-7): GAGVSQSPRYKVAKRGQDVALRCDPISGHVSLFWYQQALGQGPEFLTYFQNEAQLDKSGLPSDRFFAERPEGSVSTLKIQRTQQEDSAVYLCASSFRGYRNEQYFGPGTRLTVT.

The chain links TRBV30 to TRBJ1-6; TRBD1 might be the D (6 bases). The CDR3 contains 12 residues. The V gene lost 7 bases and the J gene lost 5 bases, with 9 bases spanning the gap. Germline CDR1 and CDR2: GTSNPN and SVGIG (reference sequence). In DNA form, the CDR3 reads TGTGCCTACTGGGACAATAATTCACCCCTCCACTTT. It specifies CAYWDNNSPLHF. The full variable domain, with the rest looked up from reference TRBV30 and TRBJ1-6, is SQTIHQWPATLVQPVGSPLSLECTVEGTSNPNLYWYRQAAGRGLQLLFYSVGIGQISSEVPQNLSASRPQDRQFILSSKKLLLSDSGFYLCAYWDNNSPLHFGNGTRLTVT.

The genes are TRBV11-3 and TRBJ2-1; 7 bases line up with TRBD2. Germline CDR1 and CDR2: SGHNT and YENEEA. J lost 2 bases, V lost 6 bases, and 7 bases had no gene match. CDR3 length: 15 residues. The CDR3 DNA is TGTGCCAGCAGTTACGGAGGGAGGGCCTACAATGAGCAGTTCTTC. Translating it yields CASSYGGRAYNEQFF.

The chain combines TRBV6-5 with TRBJ2-3, with D possibly being TRBD1 (6 bases). Germline V lookup: CDR1 MNHEY, CDR2 SVGAGI. CDR3 length: 12 residues. V shed 4 bases and J shed 8 bases, with 10 bases lying between them. The CDR3 region is CASSWGRGTQYF. CDR3 bases: TGTGCCAGCAGTTGGGGGCGCGGTACGCAGTATTTT.

The chain is built from TRBV9 and TRBJ1-4; 10 nucleotides agree with TRBD1. The CDR3 covers 18 residues. V dropped 0 bases and J dropped 8; count of bases not matched to a gene: 13. Germline V gene sequence: CDR1 SGDLS, CDR2 YYNGEE. The DNA for the CDR3 is TGTGCCAGCAGCGTAGGGACAGGGGGACCCGAACGAGGGGAAAAACTGTTTTTT. Its protein is CASSVGTGGPERGEKLFF. The full variable domain, in which reference TRBV9 and TRBJ1-4 provide the parts outside the CDR3, is DSGVTQTPKHLITATGQRVTLRCSPRSGDLSVYWYQQSLDQGLQFLIQYYNGEERAKGNILERFSAQQFPDLHSELNLSSLELGDSALYFCASSVGTGGPERGEKLFFGSGTQLSVL.

The chain carries TRBV27 and TRBJ2-3; D is possibly TRBD1 (5 bases). Trimming removed 6 bases at V and 0 bases at J, with 7 bases between. CDR1 and CDR2 from the germline V gene are MNHEY and SMNVEV (reference sequence). CDR3 length: 13 amino acids. The CDR3, as DNA: TGTGCCAGCAGCCCAGGGAGCACAGATACGCAGTATTTT. Protein: CASSPGSTDTQYF.

The rearrangement uses TRBV28 and TRBJ1-5; tentatively, D is TRBD1 (5 bases). Germline loops: CDR1 MDHEN, CDR2 SYDVKM. Between the trimmed V and J ends, which lost 6 bases and 11 bases, there was a span of 20 bases. The CDR3 extends over 14 amino acids. CDR3 amino acids: CASSPSGERGAQHF. CDR3 sequence (DNA): TGTGCCAGCAGCCCCTCAGGAGAGCGGGGGGCCCAGCATTTT.

CDR3 sequence reads: CASSITGANTGELFF. The DNA for the CDR3 is TGTGCCAGCAGCATAACAGGGGCAAACACCGGGGAGCTGTTTTTT. The rearrangement links TRBV9 to TRBJ2-2, with 7 positions matching TRBD1. This CDR3 has 15 residues. CDR1 is SGDLS and CDR2 is YYNGEE in the germline V gene. V trimming: 4 bases; J trimming: 2 bases; junction bases outside the gene matches: 5.

V is TRBV9 and J is TRBJ1-3; 9 positions match TRBD1. Germline V gene sequence: CDR1 SGDLS, CDR2 YYNGEE. CDR3 length: 19 amino acids. V was pared by 4 bases and J by 1 base, with 15 bases of the junction left unmatched. This CDR3 is CASSSRTGDTHSSGNTIYF. DNA of the CDR3: TGTGCCAGCAGCTCAAGGACAGGGGATACCCATTCTTCTGGAAACACCATATATTTT.

The chain recombines TRBV12-3 or TRBV12-4 with TRBJ1-5, with no clear D. The CDR3 totals 13 residues. V gave up 1 base and J gave up 6 bases, with 7 bases separating them. In DNA, the CDR3 is TGTGCCAGCAGTTTAGGCGGAGGTCAGCCCCAGCATTTT. It translates to CASSLGGGQPQHF.

The chain couples TRBV4-1 to TRBJ1-5; D uncertain. Per germline, CDR1 MGHRA and CDR2 YSYEKL. This CDR3 is 14 amino acids long. Between the trimmed V and J ends, which lost 4 bases and 2 bases, there was a span of 9 bases. CDR3 sequence (DNA): TGCGCCAGCAGCCCCCGGGAGGGCAATCAGCCCCAGCATTTT. It yields the protein CASSPREGNQPQHF.

V usage is TRBV6-5 and J usage is TRBJ1-4; 7 nucleotides line up with TRBD1. Trimming cost V 6 bases and J 8 bases; bases outside gene matches: 9. The CDR3 is made up of 14 amino acids. CDR1 MNHEY and CDR2 SVGAGI come from the germline V gene. In nucleotides, the CDR3 is TGTGCCAGCAGCGACTCGTGGGACAGAGAAAAACTGTTTTTT. Translating it yields CASSDSWDREKLFF.

CDR3 region: CASSSRDRGRRFLSDTQYF. CDR3 bases: TGCGCCAGCAGCTCCCGCGACAGGGGGCGCCGGTTTTTATCAGATACGCAGTATTTT. This chain connects TRBV4-1 to TRBJ2-3, with 10 bases that match TRBD1. The CDR3 contains 19 residues. The germline CDR1 and CDR2 sequences are MGHRA and YSYEKL. V shed 5 bases, J shed 4 bases, and the junction held 18 bases outside the gene matches.

The chain recombines TRBV6-5 with TRBJ2-7, with D perhaps TRBD2 (5 bases). Germline V gene data show CDR1 as MNHEY and CDR2 as SVGAGI. V was clipped by 6 bases and J by 1 base, with 13 bases between them. There are 14 residues in the CDR3. The CDR3 DNA follows: TGTGCCAGCAGACACGAGGGTCCTTCCTACGAGCAGTACTTC. It encodes CASRHEGPSYEQYF.

As concerns this clone: Other nucleotide sequences from this sample produce the same CDR3. V gene TRBV5-1 combines with J gene TRBJ1-1; no clear D. Germline-derived CDR1 and CDR2 are SGHRS and YFSETQ. V was cut by 2 bases and J by 4 bases, with 12 bases left in between. This CDR3 is 14 amino acids long. CDR3 region: CASSLGDRGTEAFF. Written as DNA, the CDR3 is TGCGCCAGCAGCTTAGGCGATCGGGGCACTGAAGCTTTCTTT. Complete variable domain (other parts from reference TRBV5-1 and TRBJ1-1): KAGVTQTPRYLIKTRGQQVTLSCSPISGHRSVSWYQQTPGQGLQFLFEYFSETQRNKGNFPGRFSGRQFSNSRSEMNVSTLELGDSALYLCASSLGDRGTEAFFGQGTRLTVV.